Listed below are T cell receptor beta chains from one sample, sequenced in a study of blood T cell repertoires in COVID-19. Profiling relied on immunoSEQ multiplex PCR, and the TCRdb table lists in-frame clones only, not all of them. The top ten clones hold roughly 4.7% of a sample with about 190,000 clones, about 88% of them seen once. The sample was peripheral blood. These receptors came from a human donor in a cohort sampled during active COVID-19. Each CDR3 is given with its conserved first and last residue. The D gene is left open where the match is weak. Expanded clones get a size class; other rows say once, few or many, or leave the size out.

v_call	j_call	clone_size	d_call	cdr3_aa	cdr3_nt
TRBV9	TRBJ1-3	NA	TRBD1	CASSVGEGASGNTIYF	TGTGCCAGCAGCGTAGGAGAGGGGGCGTCTGGAAACACCATATATTTT
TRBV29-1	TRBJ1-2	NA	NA	CSVDSNYGYTF	TGCAGCGTTGACAGTAACTATGGCTACACCTTC
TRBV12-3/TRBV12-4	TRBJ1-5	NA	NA	CASRAGAHQPQHF	TGTGCCAGCAGGGCGGGGGCGCATCAGCCCCAGCATTTT
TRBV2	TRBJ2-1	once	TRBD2	CASSPRGGTSDEQFF	TGTGCCAGCAGCCCTCGAGGGGGGACTAGCGATGAGCAGTTCTTC
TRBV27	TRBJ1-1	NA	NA	CASIQGPEAFF	TGTGCCAGCATCCAGGGGCCAGAGGCTTTCTTT
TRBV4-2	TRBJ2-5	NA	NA	CASSQNPVVSGTGETQYF	TGTGCCAGCAGCCAAAACCCGGTGGTGAGCGGAACTGGGGAGACCCAGTACTTC
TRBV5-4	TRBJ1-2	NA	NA	CASSLGPEDYGYTF	TGTGCCAGCAGCTTGGGTCCGGAGGACTATGGCTACACCTTC
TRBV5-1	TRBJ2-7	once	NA	CASSLGAGSAYEQYF	TGCGCCAGCAGCTTGGGGGCGGGGTCTGCCTACGAGCAGTACTTC
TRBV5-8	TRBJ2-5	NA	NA	CASSFGQGGETQYF	TGTGCCAGCAGCTTTGGACAGGGAGGGGAGACCCAGTACTTC
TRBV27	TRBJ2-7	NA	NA	CASSLKGLAYEQYF	TGTGCCAGCAGTTTAAAGGGGTTGGCCTACGAGCAGTACTTC
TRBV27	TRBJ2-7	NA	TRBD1	CASSLWGQPYEQYF	TGTGCCAGCAGTTTATGGGGACAGCCCTACGAGCAGTACTTC
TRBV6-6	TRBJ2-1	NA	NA	CASGRQNEQFF	TGTGCCAGCGGTAGACAGAATGAGCAGTTCTTC
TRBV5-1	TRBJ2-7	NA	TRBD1	CASSLGPMGTGNEQYF	TGCGCCAGCAGCTTGGGACCCATGGGGACAGGGAACGAGCAGTACTTC
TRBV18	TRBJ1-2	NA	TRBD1	CASSPGQGSGYTF	TGTGCCAGCTCACCCGGACAGGGAAGTGGCTACACCTTC
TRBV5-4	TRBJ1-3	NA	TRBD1	CASSWAGQISGNTIYF	TGTGCCAGCAGCTGGGCGGGACAGATCTCTGGAAACACCATATATTTT
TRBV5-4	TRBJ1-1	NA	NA	CASSIVGYSPKGDTEAFF	TGTGCCAGCAGCATCGTGGGTTACAGTCCCAAAGGGGACACTGAAGCTTTCTTT
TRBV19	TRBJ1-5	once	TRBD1	CASSIRQGSDPQHF	TGTGCCAGTAGTATAAGACAGGGGTCGGATCCCCAGCATTTT
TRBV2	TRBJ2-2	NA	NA	CASRRNEGGLAGELFF	TGTGCCAGCAGGCGCAATGAGGGGGGGCTCGCCGGGGAGCTGTTTTTT
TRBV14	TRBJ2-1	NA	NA	CASSQGGVREQFF	TGTGCCAGCAGCCAAGGGGGGGTTCGGGAGCAGTTCTTC
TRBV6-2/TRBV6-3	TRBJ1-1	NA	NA	CASSPPDRSSEAFF	TGTGCCAGCAGCCCCCCGGACAGATCCAGTGAAGCTTTCTTT
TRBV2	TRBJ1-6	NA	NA	CASSGSADNSPLHF	TGTGCCAGCAGTGGAAGCGCGGATAATTCACCCCTCCACTTT
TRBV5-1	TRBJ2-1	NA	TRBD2	CASRDSSGSYNEQFF	TGCGCCAGCAGGGATTCTAGCGGCTCCTACAATGAGCAGTTCTTC
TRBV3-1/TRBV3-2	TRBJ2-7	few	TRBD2	CASRFTSGRSEQYF	TGTGCCAGCAGGTTCACTAGCGGGAGAAGCGAGCAGTACTTC
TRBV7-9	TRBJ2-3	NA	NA	CASSLVTSTDTQYF	TGTGCCAGCAGCTTGGTGACTAGCACAGATACGCAGTATTTT
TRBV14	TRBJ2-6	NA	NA	CASSQHSGANVLTF	TGTGCCAGCAGCCAACACTCTGGGGCCAACGTCCTGACTTTC
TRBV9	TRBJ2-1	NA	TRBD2	CASSVGTGRTSGVRGNEQFF	TGTGCCAGCAGCGTAGGTACGGGTCGGACTAGCGGGGTTCGGGGTAATGAGCAGTTCTTC
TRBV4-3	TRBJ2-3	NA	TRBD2	CASSQGAGGLDTQYF	TGCGCCAGCAGCCAAGGAGCGGGGGGGCTGGATACGCAGTATTTT
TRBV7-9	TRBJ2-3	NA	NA	CASSTWGGEDTDTQYF	TGTGCCAGCAGCACCTGGGGGGGCGAGGACACAGATACGCAGTATTTT
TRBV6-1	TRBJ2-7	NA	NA	CASSDQGQGEQYF	TGTGCCAGCAGTGACCAGGGACAAGGTGAGCAGTACTTC
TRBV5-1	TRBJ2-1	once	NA	CASGGQSYNEQFF	TGCGCCAGCGGAGGACAGTCCTACAATGAGCAGTTCTTC
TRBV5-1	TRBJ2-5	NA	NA	CASSFGSNVETQYF	TGCGCCAGCAGCTTCGGGAGTAACGTGGAGACCCAGTACTTC
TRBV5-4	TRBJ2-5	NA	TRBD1	CASSTGGLTQYF	TGTGCCAGCAGTACAGGGGGTCTGACCCAGTACTTC
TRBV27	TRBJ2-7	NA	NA	CASSLGGETASYEQYF	TGTGCCAGCAGCCTAGGAGGAGAAACCGCTTCCTACGAGCAGTACTTC
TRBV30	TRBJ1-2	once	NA	CAWSVWAENYGYTF	TGTGCCTGGAGTGTATGGGCCGAAAACTATGGCTACACCTTC
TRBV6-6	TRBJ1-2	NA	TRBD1	CASTRQGTYGYTF	TGTGCCAGCACCCGACAGGGGACGTATGGCTACACCTTC
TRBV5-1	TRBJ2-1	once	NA	CASSGSSPAYNEQFF	TGCGCCAGCAGCGGAAGTAGCCCTGCCTACAATGAGCAGTTCTTC
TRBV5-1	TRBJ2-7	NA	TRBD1	CASSLAGMVGGLVEQYF	TGCGCCAGCAGCTTGGCGGGGATGGTAGGGGGCCTTGTCGAGCAGTACTTC
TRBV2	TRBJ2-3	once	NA	CASSYTDTQYF	TGTGCCAGCAGTTACACAGATACGCAGTATTTT
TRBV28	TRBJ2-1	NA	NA	CASSLLGGLNEQFF	TGTGCCAGCAGTTTATTAGGAGGGCTCAATGAGCAGTTCTTC
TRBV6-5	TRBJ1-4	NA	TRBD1	CASSLQQGAQEKLFF	TGTGCCAGCAGTTTACAACAGGGGGCGCAGGAAAAACTGTTTTTT
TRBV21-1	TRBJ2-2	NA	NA	CASSPPGTGDVNTGELFF	TGTGCCAGCAGCCCACCCGGGACAGGAGATGTGAACACCGGGGAGCTGTTTTTT
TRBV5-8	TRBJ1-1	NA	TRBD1	CASSLNRGVGTTEAFF	TGTGCCAGCAGCTTAAACAGGGGTGTTGGTACCACTGAAGCTTTCTTT
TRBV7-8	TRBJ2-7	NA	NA	CASSSWGRGTSYEQYF	TGTGCCAGCAGCTCGTGGGGGAGGGGGACATCCTACGAGCAGTACTTC
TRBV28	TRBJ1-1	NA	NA	CASSLWSTGNTEAFF	TGTGCCAGCAGTTTATGGTCGACAGGGAACACTGAAGCTTTCTTT
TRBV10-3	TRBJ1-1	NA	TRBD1	CATQGGQNTEAFF	TGTGCCACCCAGGGGGGACAGAACACTGAAGCTTTCTTT
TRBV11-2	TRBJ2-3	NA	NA	CASSLEAWEAQYF	TGTGCCAGCAGCTTAGAAGCTTGGGAGGCGCAGTATTTT
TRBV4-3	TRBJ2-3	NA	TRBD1	CASSQGSTGVSDTQYF	TGCGCCAGCAGCCAAGGGTCGACAGGGGTTTCAGATACGCAGTATTTT
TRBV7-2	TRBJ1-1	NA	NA	CASSLTAMNTEAFF	TGTGCCAGCAGCCTGACAGCTATGAACACTGAAGCTTTCTTT
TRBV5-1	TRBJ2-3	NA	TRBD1	CASSYEPGQTDTQYF	TGCGCCAGCAGCTACGAACCGGGACAGACAGATACGCAGTATTTT
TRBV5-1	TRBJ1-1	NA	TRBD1	CASSYGLRQGNTEAFF	TGCGCCAGCAGCTATGGATTACGACAGGGGAACACTGAAGCTTTCTTT
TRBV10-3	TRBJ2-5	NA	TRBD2	CAISESAGGKQETQYF	TGTGCCATCAGTGAATCAGCGGGGGGCAAACAAGAGACCCAGTACTTC
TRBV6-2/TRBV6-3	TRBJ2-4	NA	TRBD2	CASSYYGLAGNIQYF	TGTGCCAGCAGTTACTATGGCCTAGCGGGAAACATTCAGTACTTC
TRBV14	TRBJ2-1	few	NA	CASSYGLSAYNEQFF	TGTGCCAGCAGCTACGGTCTATCTGCCTACAATGAGCAGTTCTTC
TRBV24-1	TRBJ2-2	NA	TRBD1	CATSDLGQGRTGELFF	TGTGCCACCAGTGATTTGGGACAGGGGAGGACCGGGGAGCTGTTTTTT
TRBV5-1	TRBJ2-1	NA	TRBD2	CASSSLAGGLGEEQFF	TGCGCCAGCAGCAGTTTAGCGGGAGGCCTCGGGGAGGAGCAGTTCTTC
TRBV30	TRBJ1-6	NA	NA	CAWGPGTPNSPLHF	TGTGCCTGGGGACCGGGGACACCTAATTCACCCCTCCACTTT
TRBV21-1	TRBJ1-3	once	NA	CASSTRSIRGPSGNTIYF	TGTGCCAGCAGCACCCGCTCAATCAGGGGGCCCTCTGGAAACACCATATATTTT
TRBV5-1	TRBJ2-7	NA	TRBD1	CASSPDRGFDEQYF	TGCGCCAGCAGCCCGGACAGGGGATTCGACGAGCAGTACTTC
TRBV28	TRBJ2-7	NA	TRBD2	CASSLGASGSYEQYF	TGTGCCAGCAGTTTAGGCGCTAGCGGGAGCTACGAGCAGTACTTC